The present T cell receptor beta chain was sequenced within a study of Tregs in tolerant kidney transplant recipients. This clone was recorded only once. Trimming at V came to 3 bases and at J to 15 bases, leaving 17 bases not matched to a gene. This CDR3 is 15 amino acids long. Per germline, CDR1 MDHEN and CDR2 SYDVKM. Data came from immunoSEQ multiplex PCR; TCRdb stores just in-frame clones and leaves some out. The table lists 50,000 to 80,000 clones, roughly 98% of them singletons. The chain is built from TRBV28 and TRBJ2-1; 7 bases are a match to TRBD2. The sequencing here drew on Tregs from blood, taken before the transplant. This receptor was taken from a human donor who received a combined kidney and bone marrow transplant. The CDR3 sequence: CASSFWAGVEASTFF. CDR3 nucleotides: TGTGCCAGCAGTTTCTGGGCGGGGGTCGAAGCAAGCACGTTCTTC. Combining the CDR3 with reference TRBV28 and TRBJ2-1 gives the whole variable domain DVKVTQSSRYLVKRTGEKVFLECVQDMDHENMFWYRQDPGLGLRLIYFSYDVKMKEKGDIPEGYSVSREKKERFSLILESASTNQTSMYLCASSFWAGVEASTFFGPGTRLTVL.